The clone carrying this TCR beta chain was found a few times. What it binds is not known. Once RNA had been extracted, it was reverse transcribed into cDNA to act as the sequencing template. The assay was immunoSEQ multiplex PCR, and TCRdb's table has in-frame clones only and misses some. The sample consists of approximately 120,000 clones, 61% of them appearing once. This sample stems from a study of CD8+ T cells in alopecia areata. Whole-study context: The drug, oral tofacitinib, was given to treated patients at 5 to 10 mg twice daily.

General study results and limits: Clonality exceeded that of normal scalp in lesional scalp, most notably in alopecia totalis/universalis. Scalp and blood samples kept many expanded lesional clones throughout tofacitinib.

V lost 1 base and J lost 6, with 9 bases in between. The CDR3 contains 13 residues. Germline V CDR1 and CDR2: MNHEY, SVGAGI. Stated treatment: oral pan-JAK inhibitor, 5-10 mg twice daily. The chain joins TRBV6-5 to TRBJ1-2, with D maybe TRBD1 (5 bases). The sample consisted of CD4+ T cells sorted from blood, taken at week 4, from a patient treated with tofacitinib. The TCR comes from a human donor with alopecia areata. As DNA, the CDR3 is TGTGCCAGCAGTTACTTGTGGGGGGATGGCTACACCTTC. Its translation: CASSYLWGDGYTF.